Following are 13 T cell receptor beta chains from one sample sequenced in a study of spatial heterogeneity in lung cancer. Stated time point: sample taken at primary tumor resection. Study-wide points: Tumor mutation counts were tracked by expanded intratumoral alpha and beta TCR counts.

These receptors' antigens are unknown. One entry per CDR3 protein results from TCRdb running MiXCR on the 5' RACE reads. The sample carries 3,000 to 4,000 distinct CDR3 sequences, 5.5% to 7% recorded once. Sequencing was performed on lung tumor tissue, taken at surgery. Receptor source: a male donor with early-stage non-small cell lung cancer.

On this clonotype itself: This beta chain was picked up by a library intended for alpha chains and is off target, so its count carries little meaning. The chain joins TRBV6-1 to TRBJ1-5, with D unclear. The CDR3 length is 15 residues. Between the trimmed V and J ends, which lost 6 bases and 1 base, there was a span of 13 bases. From germline, CDR1 is MNHNS and CDR2 SASEGT. CDR3 in DNA: TGTGCCAGCAGCCTCGAGGGCCTCAGCAATCAGCCCCAGCATTTT. Residues: CASSLEGLSNQPQHF.

This clonotype was recorded at least ten times. Found in a library prepared for alpha chains, this beta chain is an off-target read, and its abundance has little meaning. The V gene is TRBV20-1, the J gene TRBJ1-5; D is perhaps TRBD1 (5 bases). The germline V and J ends were trimmed by 3 bases and 5 bases, with 14 bases remaining between them. From germline, CDR1 is DFQATT and CDR2 SNEGSKA (reference sequence). The length of the CDR3 is 14 residues. The CDR3, as DNA: TGCAGTGCTAGTTGGGGCGCCGAGGATCAGCCCCAGCATTTT. It specifies CSASWGAEDQPQHF.

In its sample, this clonotype was seen many times. As an off-target read in a library built for alpha chains, this beta chain has a frequency of little significance. The chain has TRBV24-1 and TRBJ2-1; 11 bases are a match to TRBD2. Germline assignment: CDR1 KGHDR and CDR2 SFDVKD. The trim removed 4 bases at V and 8 bases at J, leaving 12 bases unmatched. This CDR3 has 17 residues. The CDR3 DNA follows: TGTGCCACCAGTGACCCACTGCAACTAGCGGGAGCGGATGAGCAGTTCTTC. This codes for CATSDPLQLAGADEQFF.

This clonotype was observed at least ten times. This beta chain lies outside the target of a library built for alpha chains; its clone size means little. V usage is TRBV12-3 or TRBV12-4 and J usage is TRBJ2-2; 8 nucleotides match TRBD1. V lost 6 bases to trimming and J lost 4 bases; unmatched junction nucleotides: 13. CDR3 length: 17 amino acids. The DNA for the CDR3 is TGTGCCAGCAGAGTACAGGGGGATCCCCGAGGCACCGGGGAGCTGTTTTTT. As protein: CASRVQGDPRGTGELFF.

This clonotype was recorded a few times. Found in a library prepared for alpha chains, this beta chain is an off-target read, and its abundance has little meaning. The chain employs TRBV20-1 and TRBJ2-3; D not resolved. Germline V gene lookup returns CDR1 DFQATT and CDR2 SNEGSKA (reference sequence). CDR3 length equals 11 residues. V lost 5 bases and J lost 4, with 7 bases in between. CDR3 loop: CSAPLPDTQYF. CDR3 in DNA: TGCAGTGCTCCCCTACCAGATACGCAGTATTTT.

This clonotype was detected ten times or more. Being off target in a library aimed at alpha chains, this beta chain has a size of little meaning. The rearrangement links TRBV15 to TRBJ1-1; no definite D call. This CDR3 has 14 amino acids. CDR1 and CDR2 from the germline V gene are LNHNV and YYDKDF (reference sequence). The germline V and J ends were trimmed by 0 bases and 1 base, with 6 bases remaining between them. The CDR3 bases are TGTGCCACCAGCAGAGATCATAGGAACACTGAAGCTTTCTTT. This sequence encodes CATSRDHRNTEAFF.

This clonotype was observed many times. This beta chain slipped into a library made for alpha chains as a stray read, so its size is not meaningful. The chain is built from TRBV28 and TRBJ2-3, with TRBD2 identical over 12 bases. V was pared by 6 bases and J by 0 bases, with 10 bases of the junction left unmatched. The CDR3 is 18 residues long. In germline, CDR1 is MDHEN, CDR2 SYDVKM. The CDR3 nucleotides are TGTGCCAGCAGATCCGGACTAGCGGGGCCTCCGAGCACAGATACGCAGTATTTT. Its protein is CASRSGLAGPPSTDTQYF.

Sample share makes this clonotype medium-sized. This beta chain turned up in a library designed for alpha chains; as an off-target read, its abundance says little. This chain links TRBV27 with TRBJ2-1; no firm D call. Trimming took 6 bases from V and 9 from J, leaving 21 bases between them. The germline V gene encodes CDR1 MNHEY and CDR2 SMNVEV (reference sequence). This CDR3 has 15 amino acids. CDR3 residues: CASSPGPSWRSEQFF. The CDR3 bases are TGTGCCAGCAGCCCGGGCCCTTCCTGGCGGAGTGAGCAGTTCTTC.

This clonotype was seen ten or more times. Since the library was made to target alpha chains, this beta chain is a stray read and its abundance is not meaningful. J is TRBJ2-2 and V is TRBV11-1; D tentatively reads TRBD1 or TRBD2 (5 bases each). Germline V gene sequence: CDR1 SGHAT, CDR2 FQDESV (reference sequence). V gave up 5 bases and J gave up 1 base, with 17 bases separating them. CDR3 length: 17 residues. Here the CDR3 DNA reads TGTGCCAGCAGCGAATCCACTTGGGACGTGAACACCGGGGAGCTGTTTTTT. Protein: CASSESTWDVNTGELFF. The whole variable domain, filled in from reference TRBV11-1 and TRBJ2-2, reads EAEVAQSPRYKITEKSQAVAFWCDPISGHATLYWYRQILGQGPELLVQFQDESVVDDSQLPKDRFSAERLKGVDSTLKIQPAELGDSAMYLCASSESTWDVNTGELFFGEGSRLTVL.

This clonotype has at least ten counts. Because this beta chain is a stray read in a library intended to capture alpha chains, its abundance should not be given much weight. V is TRBV11-2 and J is TRBJ2-5; TRBD2 aligns across 7 bases. There are 16 residues in the CDR3. CDR1 and CDR2 from the germline V gene are SGHAT and FQNNGV. V shed 1 base, J shed 2 bases, and the junction held 7 bases outside the gene matches. CDR3 nucleotide sequence: TGTGCCAGCAGCTTAGGGGTCCTAGCGGCGCAAGAGACCCAGTACTTC. It specifies CASSLGVLAAQETQYF.

This clonotype is termed medium-sized (0.01 to 0.1%). Found in a library prepared for alpha chains, this beta chain is an off-target read, and its abundance has little meaning. The gene calls are TRBV6-2 or TRBV6-3 and TRBJ2-1, with D uncertain. CDR3 length: 11 amino acids. Per the germline V gene, CDR1 is MNHEY and CDR2 is SVGEGT. V lost 7 bases, J lost 6 bases, and 7 bases lay in between. Here the CDR3 DNA reads TGTGCCAGCATTCACTTCAATGAGCAGTTCTTC. Encoded protein: CASIHFNEQFF.

This clonotype was observed at least ten times. This beta chain is a stray sequence in a library constructed for alpha chains; its clone size is not meaningful. The chain joins TRBV7-9 to TRBJ2-7, with D maybe TRBD2 (6 bases). CDR1 and CDR2 (germline): SEHNR, FQNEAQ (reference sequence). CDR3 length: 17 amino acids. V was trimmed by 3 bases and J by 1 base, leaving 19 bases between them. The CDR3 reads CASSFTVMEGRSYEQYF. For the CDR3, the DNA is TGTGCCAGCAGCTTCACCGTCATGGAGGGGCGTTCCTACGAGCAGTACTTC.

This clonotype was detected a few times. This beta chain came through as a stray read in a library set up for alpha chains, and its size says little. V is TRBV9 and J is TRBJ2-1; D may be TRBD2 (6 bases). Between the trimmed V and J ends, which lost 3 bases and 0 bases, there was a span of 13 bases. This CDR3 comprises 16 residues. Germline CDR1 reads SGDLS; CDR2 reads YYNGEE. CDR3 in amino acids: CASSALASSSYNEQFF. The CDR3 DNA reads as TGTGCCAGCAGCGCCCTAGCGTCGAGCTCCTACAATGAGCAGTTCTTC.